Shown below are 31 T cell receptor beta chains from a single sample sequenced in a study of T cell responses to AZD1222 COVID-19 vaccine. The table came from immunoSEQ multiplex PCR; TCRdb's copy has only in-frame clones and leaves some out. The sample yields about 100,000 clones, roughly 93% seen once. Specimen: peripheral blood, collected on day 0 of AZD1222 vaccination. The source is an adult in good health.

This chain links TRBV28 with TRBJ1-1; no reliable D call. The CDR3 has 13 amino acids. Trimming pared 3 bases from V and 1 base from J, leaving 6 bases between. Looked up from germline, CDR1 is MDHEN and CDR2 is SYDVKM. CDR3 DNA: TGTGCCAGCAGTTTCGTGGGGAACACTGAAGCTTTCTTT. Protein: CASSFVGNTEAFF.

The rearrangement uses TRBV29-1 and TRBJ2-7; D is unresolved. V lost 6 bases and J lost 3, with 15 bases in between. CDR1 and CDR2 (germline): SQVTM, ANQGSEA. This CDR3 region has 13 residues. The CDR3 nucleotides read TGCAGCGTGGCAAGAGGAGCAGTCTACGAGCAGTACTTC. This sequence encodes CSVARGAVYEQYF.

The chain employs TRBV5-4 and TRBJ2-3, with 9 bases fitting TRBD1. Germline CDR1 SGHNT, CDR2 YYREEE (reference sequence). The CDR3 loop spans 15 amino acids. V lost 6 bases, J lost 1 base, and 6 bases stayed unmatched. CDR3 bases: TGTGCCAGCACCCTACAGGGGGCGCGCACAGATACGCAGTATTTT. It yields the protein CASTLQGARTDTQYF.

The CDR3 DNA is TGCGCCAGCAGCCAAACAGGTAGCGGGAGGGACACCGGGGAGCTGTTTTTT. As protein: CASSQTGSGRDTGELFF. The V gene is TRBV4-1, the J gene TRBJ2-2; TRBD2 matches 11 bases. CDR3 size: 17 residues. Germline assignment: CDR1 MGHRA and CDR2 YSYEKL. V lost 2 bases to trimming and J lost 3 bases; unmatched junction nucleotides: 5.

V usage is TRBV27 and J usage is TRBJ2-2; 8 bases are shared with TRBD1. V lost 5 bases and J lost 6; bases outside the gene matches: 11. CDR1 and CDR2 (germline): MNHEY, SMNVEV (reference sequence). This CDR3 has 16 residues. CDR3 residues: CASSTPGGAGAGELFF. Here the CDR3 DNA reads TGTGCCAGCAGTACCCCAGGGGGCGCAGGGGCCGGGGAGCTGTTTTTT.

This rearrangement joins TRBV5-4 to TRBJ1-1, with TRBD1 matching 7 bases. This CDR3 is built from 13 residues. Losses at the gene ends were 5 bases for V and 5 bases for J; bases not matched to a gene: 6. Looked up from germline, CDR1 is SGHNT and CDR2 is YYREEE (reference sequence). The CDR3, as DNA: TGTGCCAGCAGTTTTACAGGGGAAACTGAAGCTTTCTTT. It encodes CASSFTGETEAFF.

This chain connects TRBV12-3 or TRBV12-4 to TRBJ1-5; the D is unclear. CDR3 length equals 12 residues. V was cut by 2 bases and J by 6 bases, with 5 bases left in between. The CDR3 bases are TGTGCCAGCAGTTTAACCCTTCAGCCCCAGCATTTT. It is translated as CASSLTLQPQHF.

The genes are TRBV21-1 and TRBJ2-3; whether TRBD2, the table's D call, matches the DNA was not checked. TRBV21-1 is recorded as a pseudogene. CDR3 length equals 16 residues. The DNA of the CDR3 is TGTGCCAGCATGGGAGCGGGAGTGTCGGAGCCAGATACGCAGTATTTT. Amino acid sequence: CASMGAGVSEPDTQYF.

The V gene is TRBV7-9, the J gene TRBJ1-4, with D unresolved. The CDR3 contains 15 residues. V was trimmed by 7 bases and J by 7 bases, leaving 19 bases between them. From germline, CDR1 is SEHNR and CDR2 FQNEAQ (reference sequence). The CDR3 here is CASTASGVLLEKLFF. The CDR3, as DNA: TGTGCCAGCACCGCTAGCGGGGTACTACTTGAAAAACTGTTTTTT.

CDR3 region: CATSGGEGYTF. The CDR3 region has the DNA TGTGCCACTTCTGGGGGGGAAGGCTACACCTTC. The V and J genes are TRBV25-1 and TRBJ1-2; TRBD1 is a possible D gene (5 bases). CDR3 length: 11 residues. Germline V gene data show CDR1 as MGHDK and CDR2 as SYGVNS. V lost 10 bases and J 8 bases, leaving 14 bases between the germline ends.

The gene calls are TRBV6-1 and TRBJ1-4; D possibly corresponds to TRBD1 (6 bases). CDR1 is MNHNS, CDR2 SASEGT, per germline. V dropped 1 base and J dropped 11 bases, with 17 bases sitting between them. This CDR3 has 15 amino acids. CDR3 sequence: CASSEVLTGGSKLFF. The CDR3 DNA follows: TGTGCCAGCAGTGAAGTACTGACAGGCGGATCGAAACTGTTTTTT.

This rearrangement joins TRBV3-1 (or the pseudogene TRBV3-2) to TRBJ2-7; perhaps D is TRBD1 or TRBD2 (5 bases each). With 10 bases removed from V and 3 bases from J, the gap between germline ends came to 13 bases. Germline lookup yields CDR1 LGHDT and CDR2 YNNKEL (reference sequence). CDR3 length: 12 amino acids. CDR3 in DNA: TGTGCCACCCAGAGGGGCAGCTACGAGCAGTACTTC. Amino acids: CATQRGSYEQYF.

This sequence joins TRBV5-1 and TRBJ1-1; perhaps TRBD1 as D (6 bases). The V end lost 5 bases, the J end lost 5 bases, and 16 bases lay between the germline ends. Germline V gene sequence: CDR1 SGHRS, CDR2 YFSETQ. The CDR3 spans 14 residues. This CDR3 reads CASRSGARETEAFF. The DNA of the CDR3 is TGCGCCAGCAGGTCGGGGGCGAGGGAAACTGAAGCTTTCTTT.

This clone has a handful of counts. The chain recombines TRBV14 with TRBJ2-6, with TRBD1 matching 7 bases. The CDR3 is 14 amino acids. Germline V gene lookup returns CDR1 SGHDN and CDR2 FVKESK. V trimming: 10 bases; J trimming: 2 bases; junction bases outside the gene matches: 5. The CDR3 DNA reads as TGTGCCACTACAGGGGTGGCTGGGGCCAACGTCCTGACTTTC. It encodes CATTGVAGANVLTF.

This chain connects TRBV6-4 to TRBJ2-2; weak D call: TRBD2 (5 bases). Germline CDR1 MRHNA, CDR2 SNTAGT. This CDR3 has 14 residues. The ends were cut back, 3 bases at V and 5 bases at J, with 10 bases in the middle. CDR3 DNA sequence: TGTGCCAGCAGTGAGGGCTCGGGAACCGGGGAGCTGTTTTTT. As protein: CASSEGSGTGELFF.

V is TRBV7-3 and J is TRBJ1-3; TRBD1 might be the D (6 bases). The CDR3 contains 17 residues. With 5 bases removed from V and 1 base from J, the gap between germline ends came to 18 bases. From germline, CDR1 is SGHTA and CDR2 FQGTGA. CDR3 sequence reads: CASSPGAGATSGNTIYF. The CDR3 DNA is TGTGCCAGCAGCCCCGGGGCGGGGGCGACGTCTGGAAACACCATATATTTT.

This clone appeared once. The rearrangement joins TRBV7-3 to TRBJ2-1, with D perhaps TRBD2 (6 bases). The V and J ends lost 5 bases and 4 bases respectively, with 15 bases between them. The CDR3 loop spans 15 amino acids. Per the germline V gene, CDR1 is SGHTA and CDR2 is FQGTGA. CDR3 sequence: CASSNGTPRYNEQFF. CDR3 nucleotides: TGTGCCAGCAGCAACGGGACTCCCCGATACAATGAGCAGTTCTTC.

The chain is built from TRBV27 and TRBJ1-2, with 8 positions matching TRBD1. Per the germline V gene, CDR1 is MNHEY and CDR2 is SMNVEV (reference sequence). The CDR3 sequence is 14 residues long. Unmatched junction bases numbered 9, after V lost 5 bases and J lost 7 bases. The CDR3 DNA reads as TGTGCCAGCAGTCCCTCTCGGACAGGGTTTGGCTACACCTTC. Amino acids: CASSPSRTGFGYTF.

The chain has TRBV11-3 and TRBJ1-5; a weak D match, TRBD1 (5 bases). The CDR3 extends over 14 amino acids. V lost 2 bases, J lost 4 bases, and 9 bases lay in between. Germline CDR1 reads SGHNT; CDR2 reads YENEEA. CDR3 sequence reads: CASSLRGGNQPQHF. DNA of the CDR3: TGTGCCAGCAGCTTAAGGGGTGGAAATCAGCCCCAGCATTTT.

This clone has only one observation. The rearrangement links TRBV11-3 to TRBJ1-2; the D is unclear. Trimming took off 3 bases at V and 2 bases at J, with 7 bases between the two ends. The CDR3 sequence is 13 residues long. The germline V gene encodes CDR1 SGHNT and CDR2 YENEEA. The CDR3 loop reads CASSFGNNYGYTF. The DNA for the CDR3 is TGTGCCAGCAGCTTCGGGAACAACTATGGCTACACCTTC.

The CDR3 is CASKEDVTDTQYF. For the CDR3, the DNA is TGTGCCAGCAAGGAGGACGTGACAGATACGCAGTATTTT. The genes are TRBV7-9 and TRBJ2-3; weak D call: TRBD2 (5 bases). There are 13 residues in the CDR3. CDR1 is SEHNR and CDR2 is FQNEAQ in the germline V gene (reference sequence). V was trimmed by 7 bases and J by 3 bases, leaving 11 bases between them.

J is TRBJ1-2 and V is TRBV3-1 (or the pseudogene TRBV3-2); no clear D. Germline V CDR1 and CDR2: LGHDT, YNNKEL (reference sequence). The germline V and J ends were trimmed by 2 bases and 7 bases, with 14 bases remaining between them. There are 14 residues in the CDR3. CDR3 sequence: CASSQQAMGLGYTF. CDR3 bases: TGTGCCAGCAGCCAACAGGCCATGGGCCTTGGCTACACCTTC.

The J gene is TRBJ1-4, the V gene TRBV29-1; tentative D call: TRBD1 (5 bases). The germline V and J ends were trimmed by 7 bases and 8 bases, with 20 bases remaining between them. This CDR3 has 14 amino acids. Looked up from germline, CDR1 is SQVTM and CDR2 is ANQGSEA. The CDR3 loop is CSARGANGGEKLFF. Written as DNA, the CDR3 is TGCAGCGCTCGAGGGGCAAATGGAGGCGAAAAACTGTTTTTT.

The rearrangement uses TRBV10-3 and TRBJ2-2; D unclear. Germline CDR1 and CDR2: ENHRY and SYGVKD. The CDR3 covers 15 residues. Trimming took off 2 bases at V and 0 bases at J, with 7 bases between the two ends. The CDR3 nucleotides are TGTGCCATCAGTGAGGGATACTCGAACACCGGGGAGCTGTTTTTT. Encoded protein: CAISEGYSNTGELFF.

The rearrangement joins TRBV5-5 to TRBJ2-1; no clear D. The germline gives CDR1 SGHKS, CDR2 YYEKEE (reference sequence). The V end lost 2 bases, the J end lost 7 bases, and 13 bases lay between the germline ends. This CDR3 is built from 14 residues. The CDR3 is CASSFRSSRNEQFF. The CDR3 DNA is TGTGCCAGCAGCTTCCGGTCATCGAGGAATGAGCAGTTCTTC.

This chain links TRBV3-1 (or the pseudogene TRBV3-2) with TRBJ2-3, with D unresolved. Germline V gene data show CDR1 as LGHDT and CDR2 as YNNKEL (reference sequence). The CDR3 extends over 13 amino acids. Trimming shortened V by 7 bases and J by 1 base, and 9 bases separated the two germline ends. The CDR3 region has the DNA TGTGCCAGCACCCCCGCAGGCACAGATACGCAGTATTTT. The encoded protein is CASTPAGTDTQYF.

The chain employs TRBV7-8 and TRBJ2-7; 8 positions match TRBD1. From germline, CDR1 is SGHVS and CDR2 FQNEAQ. With V trimmed by 5 bases and J by 7 bases, 10 bases remained unmatched. The CDR3 is made up of 14 amino acids. For the CDR3, the DNA is TGTGCCAGCAGCATAGACAGGGGACAGCGGGAGCAGTACTTC. Translating gives CASSIDRGQREQYF.

The table lists this clone with a count of one. The chain combines TRBV5-5 with TRBJ2-4, with D perhaps matching TRBD2 (6 bases). V lost 6 bases and J lost 9, with 19 bases in between. Germline V lookup: CDR1 SGHKS, CDR2 YYEKEE (reference sequence). CDR3 length: 14 residues. The CDR3 region has the DNA TGTGCCAGCAACCCCCGGGGAGGCGAGAGCATTCAGTACTTC. It translates to CASNPRGGESIQYF.

The chain employs TRBV5-4 and TRBJ1-1; D is possibly TRBD1 (6 bases). Germline values: CDR1 SGHNT, CDR2 YYREEE (reference sequence). V dropped 2 bases and J dropped 1 base, with 18 bases sitting between them. The CDR3 runs to 17 residues. In nucleotides, the CDR3 is TGTGCCAGCAGCTTAGGGAGTGGGCTGACAGGGAACACTGAAGCTTTCTTT. It translates to CASSLGSGLTGNTEAFF.

The chain joins TRBV18 to TRBJ1-1; unclear D gene. V was shortened by 3 bases and J by 0 bases, with 14 bases between the two germline ends. The CDR3 length is 16 residues. Germline-derived CDR1 and CDR2 are KGHSH and LQKENI. The CDR3 sequence: CASSPPNLAVNTEAFF. The CDR3 DNA reads TGTGCCAGCTCACCTCCCAACCTTGCTGTGAACACTGAAGCTTTCTTT.

Only one count was recorded for this clone. One end of the junction is discordant with germline, which a read error may explain. The rearrangement uses TRBV20-1 and TRBJ2-7; D perhaps matches TRBD1 (5 bases). This CDR3 spans 11 amino acids. Per germline, CDR1 DFQATT and CDR2 SNEGSKA (reference sequence). The CDR3: CSAGDTGQQYF. CDR3 sequence (DNA): TGCAGTGCTGGAGACACAGGCCAGCAGTACTTC.